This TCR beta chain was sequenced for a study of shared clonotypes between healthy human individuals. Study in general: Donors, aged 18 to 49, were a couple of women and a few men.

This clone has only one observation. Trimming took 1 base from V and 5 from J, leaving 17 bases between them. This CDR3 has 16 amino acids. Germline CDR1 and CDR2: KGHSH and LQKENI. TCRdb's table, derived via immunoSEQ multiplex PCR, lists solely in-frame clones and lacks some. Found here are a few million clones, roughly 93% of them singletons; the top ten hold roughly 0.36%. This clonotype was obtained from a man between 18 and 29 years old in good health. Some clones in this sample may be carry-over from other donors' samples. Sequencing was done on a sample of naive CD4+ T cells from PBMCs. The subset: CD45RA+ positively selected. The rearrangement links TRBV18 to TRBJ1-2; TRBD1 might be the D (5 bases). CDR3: CASSPLADSEVYGYTF. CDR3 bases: TGTGCCAGCTCACCACTCGCCGACAGCGAAGTTTATGGCTACACCTTC. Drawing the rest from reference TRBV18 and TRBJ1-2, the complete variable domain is NAGVMQNPRHLVRRRGQEARLRCSPMKGHSHVYWYRQLPEEGLKFMVYLQKENIIDESGMPKERFSAEFPKEGPSILRIQQVVRGDSAAYFCASSPLADSEVYGYTFGSGTRLTVV.